This T cell receptor beta chain stems from a study of identical twins. About this clonotype itself: What it recognizes is unknown.

Study-wide findings and caveats: Carriage of fewer insertions was seen in abundant cord blood beta clonotypes, whereas memory repertoires showed none.

Deletions cut 9 bases from V and 4 bases from J, with 21 bases between. The CDR3 consists of 15 residues. Template switching added a universal primer binding site, and final cDNA carried unique molecular identifiers. MiXCR, run by TCRdb on the 5' RACE reads, gives a single entry per CDR3 protein. The repertoire holds around 1.7 million distinct CDR3 sequences, around a third seen once, with under 0.35% in the top ten. Sequenced material: cord blood. The rearrangement uses TRBV12-3 or TRBV12-4 and TRBJ1-2, with D perhaps TRBD1 (6 bases). The receptor was isolated from a newborn girl in good health. CDR3 nucleotides: TGTGCCAGAAGCCCCGGGGCGCGGGGGGCCTATGGCTACACCTTC. The encoded protein is CARSPGARGAYGYTF.